This T cell receptor (beta chain) was sequenced for a study of identifying expanded T cells in peripheral blood (dated by TCRdb to about 2019). Regarding the research as a whole: Four technical replicates, made by sequencing separate aliquots from the same pool of genomic DNA, were compared pairwise.

For CDR1 and CDR2, the germline V gene (reference sequence) lists LNHDA and SQIVND. Trimming costs V 4 bases and J 2 bases, and their ends lie 9 bases apart. From its cysteine to its phenylalanine, the CDR3 spans 13 amino acids. CDR3 DNA only is kept here, 39 bases in frame from base 1. A remark on this clone: The clone's antigen remains unknown. Per-base quality was not reported, and no clone a single base away is much larger than it.

TCRbeta CDR3 regions were profiled with the immunoSEQ Assay using bias-controlled multiplex PCR amplification of genomic DNA. Concerning the study's data processing: The absolute abundance of each unique TCRbeta CDR3 region was quantified after sequences were collapsed and filtered. Differential abundance was tested with two models: a binomial (Fisher-equivalent) model and a beta-binomial model that adds time-dependent variance fitted from healthy donors. Clones with fewer than 5 combined templates were removed, and a clone was called differentially abundant if the clone's Benjamini-Hochberg FDR was below 0.01. Using the form v = (b*log(k)+a)^2, the beta-binomial variance was modeled as a function of the total template count across the two samples. This immuneACCESS table, as held by TCRdb, lists in-frame sequences with V and J called but not all clones. Of the missing ones, under half trace to an unresolved V gene in checked studies; the others have no known cause. The V and J calls and clone size were taken over from that table, and D and trimming were inferred from the DNA. The sample has some 78,000 clones on record, roughly 84% of them singletons. Clones ranked in the top ten supply about 20% of the sample.

No immune events such as infections were documented for the healthy donors during the collection period. Time-dependent variance in a beta-binomial model of T-cell clone differential abundance was calibrated using healthy-donor blood repertoires as a training cohort. The training cohort was composed of some ten healthy donors, 3 female and 7 male. Donor ages ranged from 29 to 64 years, with an average of approximately 43 years. Whole blood from each healthy donor was obtained from a commercial supplier and was collected at three time points two to three weeks apart. For immunosequencing, genomic DNA was extracted from whole blood that had not been sorted. Paper-wide results and their limitations: In all healthy donors, the variance in clone template counts between samples taken two weeks apart rose significantly as total template count increased. Across all healthy-donor time intervals, the beta-binomial model significantly cut both the number of clones called differentially abundant and the false-positive rate. Approximately 1.2 differentially abundant clones were flagged by the binomial model between technical replicates, whereas about 15 and 19 were flagged over roughly two weeks and four weeks, respectively. The authors expected that over much longer intervals, such as months to years, biological variance in healthy repertoires might increase even further.

This receptor was obtained from a person aged 18-70 years in good health. The chain is made from TRBV19 and TRBJ2-7, with an unclear D gene assignment. Sequencing used blood. The DNA sequence is given as TGTGCCAGTAGTACCGAGCAGACCTACGAGCAGTACTTC. This sequence encodes CASSTEQTYEQYF.